Listed here is a single T cell receptor (beta chain). Its antigen remains unidentified. The V and J ends lost 6 bases and 5 bases respectively, with 11 bases between them. This CDR3 contains 13 residues. In germline, CDR1 is MNHEY, CDR2 SVGAGI. Only in-frame clones appear in the TCRdb table, and some are missing; sequencing was by immunoSEQ multiplex PCR. The sample includes 170,000 or so clones, roughly 87% of them seen just once. This specimen belongs to a study of T cell responses to AZD1222 COVID-19 vaccine. Study-level findings and limits: Reportedly, nearly half the spike-specific TCRs target unmutated variant regions.

The source is an adult in good health. The input for sequencing was peripheral blood, taken on day 0 of AZD1222 vaccination. V is TRBV6-5 and J is TRBJ2-1; TRBD1 or TRBD2 may be the D gene (5 bases each). CDR3 amino acids: CASRNRRDNEQFF. The DNA of the CDR3 is TGTGCCAGCAGGAACAGGCGGGACAATGAGCAGTTCTTC.